The 2 T cell receptor beta chains given below trace back to one sample, sequenced in a study of shared clonotypes between healthy human individuals. Using immunoSEQ multiplex PCR, the repertoire was profiled, and TCRdb retains in-frame clones only, with some absent. The table records under 650,000 clones, about 95% of them present only once. Sequenced material: naive CD4+ T cells sorted from blood. The subset is: CD45RA+ positively selected. The receptors derive from a woman aged 25 to 45 in good health.

The chain uses TRBV20-1 and TRBJ2-1, with D unresolved. The CDR3 length is 11 residues. CDR1 and CDR2 from the germline V gene are DFQATT and SNEGSKA (reference sequence). V dropped 3 bases and J dropped 5 bases, with 5 bases sitting between them. CDR3 DNA sequence: TGCAGTGCTAGCGAGGACAATGAGCAGTTCTTC. Its protein is CSASEDNEQFF.

The genes are TRBV4-1 and TRBJ2-1, with 9 nucleotides matching TRBD2. This CDR3 has 16 residues. From germline, CDR1 is MGHRA and CDR2 YSYEKL. J lost 5 bases, V lost 1 base, and 6 bases had no gene match. CDR3 coding DNA: TGCGCCAGCAGCCAAGTTTCTAGCGGGAAAAACAATGAGCAGTTCTTC. Its translation is CASSQVSSGKNNEQFF.